This T cell receptor beta chain is from a study of blood T cell repertoires in COVID-19. Across the study: The United States, Italy and Spain provided the acute and convalescent COVID-19 samples.

This CDR3 has 13 amino acids. The germline gives CDR1 LGHDT, CDR2 YNNKEL (reference sequence). The V and J ends lost 4 bases and 4 bases respectively, with 10 bases between them. Seattle participants joined during active infection and were tracked over time. Source study methods: Reference gene primer amplification in the assay estimated nucleated cell counts. Repertoires were generated with immunoSEQ multiplex PCR, while TCRdb's copy carries only in-frame clones and drops some. The V and J calls and clone size are taken from that table; D and trimming were inferred from the DNA. The sample lists hundreds of thousands of clones; over 85% were seen once.

The sequenced sample consisted of peripheral blood. The source is a woman aged 25 to 45 with COVID-19, enrolled during active disease. The chain joins TRBV3-1 (or the pseudogene TRBV3-2) to TRBJ1-1; maybe TRBD1 (5 bases). CDR3 amino acids: CASSRGVSTEAFF. CDR3 sequence (DNA): TGTGCCAGCAGCCGGGGGGTCTCCACTGAAGCTTTCTTT.